A selection of T cell receptor beta chains follows, all from one sample in a study of OX40 agonist ivuxolimab in advanced cancers. The data were produced by immunoSEQ multiplex PCR, yet TCRdb's version contains in-frame clones alone and is incomplete. Of some 76,000 clones listed, about nine tenths were seen once; the top ten hold 0.76%. The sequences come from CD4+ or CD8+ T cells sorted from blood, collected in a trial of the OX40 agonist ivuxolimab. These receptors were taken from an adult with an advanced solid tumor such as melanoma, head and neck, liver or kidney cancer. Each CDR3 is given without its conserved first and last residue.

>TRBV30|TRBJ2-7
AWSRVLDEQY
>TRBV28|TRBJ2-1
ASSFKDGVSYNEQF
>TRBV6-1|TRBJ2-2
ASSWDRGTGELF
>TRBV7-3|TRBJ2-1
ASSLTSWNEQF
>TRBV2|TRBJ2-2
ASSTLKGGELF
>TRBV6-5|TRBJ2-2
ASSKEFTATGELF
>TRBV18|TRBJ1-2
ASSPGGTQKVNYGYT
>TRBV6-1|TRBJ1-1
ASRYSLQEGPEAF
>TRBV1|TRBJ1-1
TSSQDLRGGNTEAF
>TRBV6-1|TRBJ1-5
ASSGEVRQPQH
>TRBV19|TRBJ2-2
ASSIRTSGRSPANTGELF
>TRBV30|TRBJ2-5
AWSANRGETQY
>TRBV30|TRBJ2-3
AWSVAGALSTTDTQY
>TRBV5-1|TRBJ2-3
ASSPGTSGGPDTQY
>TRBV27|TRBJ2-1
ASSPGTSGNYNEQF
>TRBV5-1|TRBJ1-2
ASSFYAGEYGYT
>TRBV27|TRBJ1-1
ASSSGYGTEAF
>TRBV30|TRBJ2-3
ACTGTGSTDTQY
>TRBV19|TRBJ2-7
ASSISYRKPFSYEQY
>TRBV28|TRBJ2-3
ASSLLAGGIDTQY
>TRBV6-5|TRBJ2-4
ASRGENIQY
>TRBV6-5|TRBJ1-4
ATASGQTNEKLF
>TRBV5-1|TRBJ1-4
ASSLNGPGAGEKLF
>TRBV30|TRBJ2-2
AWSVGRKANTGELF
>TRBV2|TRBJ1-4
ASSGLGSEKLF